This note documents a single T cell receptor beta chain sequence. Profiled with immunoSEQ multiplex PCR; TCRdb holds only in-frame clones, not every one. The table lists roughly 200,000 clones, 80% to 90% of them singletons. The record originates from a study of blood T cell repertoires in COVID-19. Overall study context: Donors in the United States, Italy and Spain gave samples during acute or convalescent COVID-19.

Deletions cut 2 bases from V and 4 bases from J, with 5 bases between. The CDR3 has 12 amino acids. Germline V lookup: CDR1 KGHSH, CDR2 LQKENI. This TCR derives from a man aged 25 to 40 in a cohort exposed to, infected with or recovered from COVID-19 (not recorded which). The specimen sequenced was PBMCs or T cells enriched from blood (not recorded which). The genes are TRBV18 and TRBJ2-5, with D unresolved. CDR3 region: CASSPVVETQYF. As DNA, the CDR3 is TGTGCCAGCTCACCAGTCGTAGAGACCCAGTACTTC.